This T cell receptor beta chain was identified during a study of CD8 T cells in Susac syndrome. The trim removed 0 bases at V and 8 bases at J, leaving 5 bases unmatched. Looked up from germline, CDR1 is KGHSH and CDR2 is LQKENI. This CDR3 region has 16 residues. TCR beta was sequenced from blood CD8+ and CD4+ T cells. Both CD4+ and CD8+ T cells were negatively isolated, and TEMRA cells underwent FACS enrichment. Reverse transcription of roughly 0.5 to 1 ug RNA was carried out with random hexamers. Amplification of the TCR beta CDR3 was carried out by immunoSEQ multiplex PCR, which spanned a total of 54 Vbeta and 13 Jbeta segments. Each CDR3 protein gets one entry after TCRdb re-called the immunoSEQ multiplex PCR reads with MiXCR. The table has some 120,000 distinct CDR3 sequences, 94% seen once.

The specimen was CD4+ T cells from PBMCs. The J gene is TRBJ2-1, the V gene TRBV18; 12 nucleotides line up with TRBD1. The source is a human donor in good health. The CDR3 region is CASSPPGTGGRHEQFF. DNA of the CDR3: TGTGCCAGCTCACCACCCGGGACAGGGGGCCGGCATGAGCAGTTCTTC.